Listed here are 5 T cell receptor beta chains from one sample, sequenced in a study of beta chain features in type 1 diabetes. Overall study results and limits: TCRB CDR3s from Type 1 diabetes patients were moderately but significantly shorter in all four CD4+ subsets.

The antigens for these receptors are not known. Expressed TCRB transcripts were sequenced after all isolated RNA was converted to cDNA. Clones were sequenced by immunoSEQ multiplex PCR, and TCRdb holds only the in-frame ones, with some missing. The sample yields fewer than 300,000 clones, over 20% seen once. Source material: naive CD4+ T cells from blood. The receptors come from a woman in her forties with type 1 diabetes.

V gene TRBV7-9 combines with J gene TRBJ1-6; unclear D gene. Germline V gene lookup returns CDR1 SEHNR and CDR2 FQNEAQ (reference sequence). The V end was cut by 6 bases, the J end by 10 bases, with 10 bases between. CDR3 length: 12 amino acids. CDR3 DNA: TGTGCCAGCAGTCTCAGTTGGTCACCCCTCCACTTT. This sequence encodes CASSLSWSPLHF.

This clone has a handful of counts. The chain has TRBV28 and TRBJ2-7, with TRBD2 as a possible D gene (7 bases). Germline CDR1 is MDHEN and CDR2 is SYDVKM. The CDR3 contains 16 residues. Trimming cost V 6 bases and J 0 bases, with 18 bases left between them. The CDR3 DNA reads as TGTGCCAGCAGCCCTGCCGGGGGGACAAGCTCCTACGAGCAGTACTTC. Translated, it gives CASSPAGGTSSYEQYF.

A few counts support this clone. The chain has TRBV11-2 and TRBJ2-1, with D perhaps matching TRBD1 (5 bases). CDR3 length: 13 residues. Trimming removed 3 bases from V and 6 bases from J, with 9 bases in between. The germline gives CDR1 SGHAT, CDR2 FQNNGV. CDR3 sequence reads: CASSLSQGNEQFF. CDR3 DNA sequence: TGTGCCAGCAGCTTGTCGCAGGGCAATGAGCAGTTCTTC.

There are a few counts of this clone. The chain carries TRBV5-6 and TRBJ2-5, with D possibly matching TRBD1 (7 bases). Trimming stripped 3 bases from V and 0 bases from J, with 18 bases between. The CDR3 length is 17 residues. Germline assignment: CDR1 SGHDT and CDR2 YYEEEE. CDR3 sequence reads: CASSSLAGTAYQETQYF. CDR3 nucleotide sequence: TGTGCCAGCAGCTCACTAGCCGGGACAGCGTACCAAGAGACCCAGTACTTC.

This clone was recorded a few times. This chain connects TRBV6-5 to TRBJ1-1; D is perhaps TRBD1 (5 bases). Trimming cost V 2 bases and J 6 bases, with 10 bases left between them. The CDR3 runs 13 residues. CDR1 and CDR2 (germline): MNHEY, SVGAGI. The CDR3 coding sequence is TGTGCCAGCAGTTACGGGGGGACGGCTGAAGCTTTCTTT. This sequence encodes CASSYGGTAEAFF.